Each of the 18 T cell receptor beta chains below was sequenced from the same sample in a study of OX40 agonist ivuxolimab in advanced cancers. Library preparation employed the immunoSEQ multiplex PCR assay. Imported from immuneACCESS, the table was reduced by TCRdb to in-frame sequences with V and J called. These copies leave out some clones; in studies compared against another copy, an unresolved V gene accounts for under half, and the cause of the remainder is not known. Here the sample has 98,000 or so clones; approximately 94% occur a single time. The top ten constitute 0.15% to 0.2% of the sample. This specimen consisted of CD4+ or CD8+ T cells sorted from blood, obtained in a trial of the OX40 agonist ivuxolimab. The receptors derive from an adult with an advanced solid tumor such as melanoma, head and neck, liver or kidney cancer.

This chain joins TRBV18 and TRBJ1-3; no clear D gene. CDR1 is KGHSH, CDR2 LQKENI, per germline. The CDR3 is 17 amino acids. The V end lost 1 base, the J end lost 0 bases, and 13 bases lay between the germline ends. CDR3 in amino acids: CASSPRSGRSSGNTIYF. Written as DNA, the CDR3 is TGTGCCAGCTCACCACGTTCGGGCCGGAGCTCTGGAAACACCATATATTTT.

This chain joins TRBV5-6 and TRBJ1-2; 9 nucleotides line up with TRBD1. Germline loops: CDR1 SGHDT, CDR2 YYEEEE. The CDR3 contains 14 residues. Unmatched junction bases numbered 8, after V lost 7 bases and J lost 4 bases. The DNA for the CDR3 is TGTGCCAGCTATGAACAGGGGGCCCCCTATGGCTACACCTTC. Encoded protein: CASYEQGAPYGYTF.

The chain combines TRBV5-4 with TRBJ2-1, with TRBD1 as a possible D gene (5 bases). This CDR3 comprises 13 residues. V was cut by 0 bases and J by 6 bases, with 7 bases left in between. The germline V gene has CDR1 SGHNT and CDR2 YYREEE (reference sequence). The CDR3 sequence is CASSLEGSNEQFF. The CDR3 DNA sequence: TGTGCCAGCAGCTTGGAGGGGTCCAATGAGCAGTTCTTC.

The chain combines TRBV6-1 with TRBJ1-2; D remains ambiguous. The germline V gene encodes CDR1 MNHNS and CDR2 SASEGT. Trimming removed 4 bases from V and 4 bases from J, with 10 bases in between. CDR3 length equals 13 residues. The CDR3 region has the DNA TGTGCCAGCAGTGTGACACACACCTATGGCTACACCTTC. Translated, it gives CASSVTHTYGYTF.

The genes are TRBV10-3 and TRBJ2-7, with a possible D match to TRBD2 (5 bases). Trimming took off 2 bases at V and 4 bases at J, with 12 bases between the two ends. Germline V gives CDR1 ENHRY, CDR2 SYGVKD. The CDR3 is made up of 14 amino acids. The CDR3 region is CAISEQWEPYEQYF. The CDR3 coding sequence is TGTGCCATCAGTGAGCAGTGGGAGCCATACGAGCAGTACTTC.

The chain combines TRBV18 with TRBJ2-1, with D uncertain. The germline V gene has CDR1 KGHSH and CDR2 LQKENI. Trimming left V 0 bases short and J 5 bases short, with 5 bases between. The CDR3 length is 13 residues. CDR3 sequence reads: CASSPPVDNEQFF. Written as DNA, the CDR3 is TGTGCCAGCTCACCACCGGTCGACAATGAGCAGTTCTTC.

J is TRBJ1-5 and V is TRBV28, with D maybe TRBD1 (6 bases). From germline, CDR1 is MDHEN and CDR2 SYDVKM. Deletions cut 6 bases from V and 1 base from J, with 13 bases between. The CDR3 consists of 15 residues. The CDR3 bases are TGTGCCAGCAGGCTGCAGGGGATAAGCAATCAGCCCCAGCATTTT. It translates to CASRLQGISNQPQHF.

The gene calls are TRBV7-9 and TRBJ1-6, with TRBD1 identical over 9 bases. The CDR3 is 15 residues long. V shed 3 bases, J shed 7 bases, and the junction held 4 bases outside the gene matches. Germline V lookup: CDR1 SEHNR, CDR2 FQNEAQ (reference sequence). The CDR3 is CASSFSGTGNSPLHF. Written as DNA, the CDR3 is TGTGCCAGCAGCTTTTCAGGGACAGGGAATTCACCCCTCCACTTT.

The chain combines TRBV19 with TRBJ2-7, with no clear D. CDR1 LNHDA and CDR2 SQIVND come from the germline V gene (reference sequence). The CDR3 totals 15 residues. The V gene lost 5 bases and the J gene lost 0 bases, with 14 bases spanning the gap. The CDR3 here is CASSEDMAGSYEQYF. Written as DNA, the CDR3 is TGTGCCAGTAGTGAGGATATGGCAGGCTCCTACGAGCAGTACTTC.

This chain connects TRBV5-8 to TRBJ1-2, with 10 positions matching TRBD1. CDR1 is SGHTS, CDR2 YDEGEE, per germline. This CDR3 spans 14 amino acids. After removal of 2 bases from V and 5 bases from J, the junction contained 3 bases not matched to a gene. Here the CDR3 reads CASSLPGQGYGYTF. The CDR3 DNA is TGTGCCAGCAGCTTACCGGGACAGGGGTATGGCTACACCTTC. Complete variable domain (other parts from reference TRBV5-8 and TRBJ1-2): EAGVTQSPTHLIKTRGQQATLRCSPISGHTSVYWYQQALGLGLQFLLWYDEGEERNRGNFPPRFSGRQFPNYSSELNVNALELEDSALYLCASSLPGQGYGYTFGSGTRLTVV.

The V call is TRBV4-3, the J call TRBJ1-2; a weak D match, TRBD1 (5 bases). Germline assignment: CDR1 LGHNA and CDR2 YSLEER. Deletions cut 1 base from V and 7 bases from J, with 22 bases between. CDR3 length: 17 amino acids. In DNA form, the CDR3 reads TGCGCCAGCAGCCAAGCTCGGGGTTCCGGGACTTCCGTTGGCTACACCTTC. This encodes CASSQARGSGTSVGYTF.

The chain uses TRBV6-1 and TRBJ2-1; 7 positions match TRBD2. CDR3 size: 22 residues. V was pared by 2 bases and J by 11 bases, with 33 bases of the junction left unmatched. Germline assignment: CDR1 MNHNS and CDR2 SASEGT. This CDR3 reads CASSEIWGSAAFSTGGLHKQFF. CDR3 sequence (DNA): TGTGCCAGCAGTGAAATTTGGGGGTCGGCGGCCTTTTCGACCGGGGGACTACACAAGCAGTTCTTC.

This chain joins TRBV5-4 and TRBJ2-1; D is perhaps TRBD1 (5 bases). This CDR3 has 15 residues. Per the germline V gene, CDR1 is SGHNT and CDR2 is YYREEE (reference sequence). The germline V and J ends were trimmed by 0 bases and 3 bases, with 10 bases remaining between them. The CDR3 sequence: CASSLGQLHYNEQFF. CDR3 coding DNA: TGTGCCAGCAGCTTGGGACAGTTGCACTACAATGAGCAGTTCTTC. The full variable domain, with the rest looked up from reference TRBV5-4 and TRBJ2-1, is ETGVTQSPTHLIKTRGQQVTLRCSSQSGHNTVSWYQQALGQGPQFIFQYYREEENGRGNFPPRFSGLQFPNYSSELNVNALELDDSALYLCASSLGQLHYNEQFFGPGTRLTVL.

CDR3 bases: TGCGCCAGCAGTGGTACAGCTAACTATGGCTACACCTTC. The encoded protein is CASSGTANYGYTF. The chain links TRBV10-2 to TRBJ1-2; no definite D call. The CDR3 covers 13 residues. From germline, CDR1 is WSHSY and CDR2 SAAADI. V shed 4 bases and J shed 0 bases, with 6 bases lying between them.

This sequence joins TRBV27 and TRBJ1-6; 8 nucleotides match TRBD1. V shed 6 bases and J 7 bases; nucleotides not matched to a gene: 2. The CDR3 contains 13 residues. Germline V gene data show CDR1 as MNHEY and CDR2 as SMNVEV (reference sequence). The chain's CDR3 is CASRNRGNSPLHF. Written as DNA, the CDR3 is TGTGCCAGCAGAAACAGGGGGAATTCACCCCTCCACTTT.

The V call is TRBV19, the J call TRBJ1-1, with 7 bases matching TRBD1. The V gene end was trimmed by 4 bases and the J gene end by 0 bases; junction bases not matched to a gene: 5. Looked up from germline, CDR1 is LNHDA and CDR2 is SQIVND (reference sequence). This CDR3 is built from 15 residues. The CDR3 DNA reads as TGTGCCAGTAGTACGATCGGGACAGTGAACACTGAAGCTTTCTTT. Translated: CASSTIGTVNTEAFF.

The chain employs TRBV7-2 and TRBJ2-1; D is undetermined. The V gene lost 7 bases and the J gene lost 6 bases, with 19 bases spanning the gap. CDR1 and CDR2 from the germline V gene are SGHTA and FQGNSA. The CDR3 has 15 amino acids. In DNA, the CDR3 is TGTGCCAGCACCCCCGGAGCAGGTTTGTCCAATGAGCAGTTCTTC. It codes for CASTPGAGLSNEQFF.

V gene TRBV5-1 combines with J gene TRBJ2-3; D perhaps matches TRBD2 (6 bases). The V gene lost 3 bases and the J gene lost 0 bases, with 17 bases spanning the gap. The CDR3 has 17 amino acids. Germline V CDR1 and CDR2: SGHRS, YFSETQ. The CDR3 nucleotides read TGCGCCAGCAGCTCCGGGGTGGCGGGACCTAGCACAGATACGCAGTATTTT. It specifies CASSSGVAGPSTDTQYF.